Listed below are T cell receptor beta chains from one sample, sequenced in a study of blood T cell repertoires in COVID-19. Data came from immunoSEQ multiplex PCR; TCRdb stores just in-frame clones and leaves some out. The data show 210,000 or so clones, roughly 90% seen once. Specimen: peripheral blood. Receptor source: a woman between 55 and 75 years old with acute or convalescent COVID-19. CDR3s include the opening cysteine and the closing phenylalanine or tryptophan. Fields, in order: D gene, V gene, clone size, J gene, CDR3 DNA, CDR3 protein. The D gene is left open where the match is weak. The size of a clone is reported for some rows only, either as once, few or many, or as a class for expanded clones.

>NA|TRBV4-3|NA|TRBJ1-4
TGCGCCAGCAGCCACGATAGGAGTACGGATGAAAAACTGTTTTTT
CASSHDRSTDEKLFF
>NA|TRBV29-1|NA|TRBJ1-5
TGCAGCGTTGGGGCAGGGCCAAATCAGCCCCAGCATTTT
CSVGAGPNQPQHF
>TRBD1|TRBV5-1|NA|TRBJ1-1
TGCGCCAGCAGCCTCCTCCAACAGGGGCAGACTGAAGCTTTCTTT
CASSLLQQGQTEAFF
>NA|TRBV18|NA|TRBJ1-3
TGTGCCAGCTCACCAGCGGCCGACTCTGGAAACACCATATATTTT
CASSPAADSGNTIYF
>NA|TRBV14|NA|TRBJ2-5
TGTGCCAGCAGCCTCCTTCGGGAGACCCAGTACTTC
CASSLLRETQYF
>NA|TRBV18|once|TRBJ1-1
TGTGCCAGCTCACCTCAGGGAGGCACCGAAGCTTTCTTT
CASSPQGGTEAFF
>NA|TRBV5-1|once|TRBJ2-3
TGCGCCAGCAGCTTGTCAGGCCCAGATACGCAGTATTTT
CASSLSGPDTQYF
>NA|TRBV28|NA|TRBJ1-4
TGTGCCAGCAGCGACCCGGGGAAACTGTTTTTT
CASSDPGKLFF
>NA|TRBV14|once|TRBJ1-2
TGTGCCAGCAGCCAAGATGGAGCTTATGGCTACACCTTC
CASSQDGAYGYTF
>TRBD2|TRBV19|NA|TRBJ2-4
TGTGCCAGTAGTATAGGATTCCCGGGGGGGAAAAACATTCAGTACTTC
CASSIGFPGGKNIQYF
>TRBD2|TRBV19|NA|TRBJ2-2
TGTGCCAGTAGAAACGGACTAGCCAACACCGGGGAGCTGTTTTTT
CASRNGLANTGELFF
>TRBD2|TRBV5-6|NA|TRBJ2-7
TGTGCCAGCAGCCATAGCGGGGGGCGCGGGTACGAGCAGTACTTC
CASSHSGGRGYEQYF
>NA|TRBV2|NA|TRBJ1-2
TGTGCCAGCAGAATCCAGACTAACTATGGCTACACCTTC
CASRIQTNYGYTF
>TRBD1|TRBV6-5|NA|TRBJ1-3
TGTGCCAGCAGTAGGACAGGGGACGGAAACACCATATATTTT
CASSRTGDGNTIYF
>NA|TRBV3-1/TRBV3-2|NA|TRBJ2-2
TGTGCCAGCAGCCAAAGGCTAGCGCTCACCGGGGAGCTGTTTTTT
CASSQRLALTGELFF
>NA|TRBV10-2|NA|TRBJ2-2
TGCGCCAGCAATAGAGGCCAAACGAACACCGGGGAGCTGTTTTTT
CASNRGQTNTGELFF
>TRBD1|TRBV2|NA|TRBJ1-6
TGTGCCAGCAGTACGGACAGGGGGAATTCACCCCTCCACTTT
CASSTDRGNSPLHF
>NA|TRBV11-3|NA|TRBJ1-3
TGTGCCAGCAGCTTAGGCCGGAACACCATATATTTT
CASSLGRNTIYF
>TRBD1|TRBV29-1|NA|TRBJ1-2
TGCAGCGTTGAAGTCACTGGGACAGGAGGGGGCTACACCTTC
CSVEVTGTGGGYTF
>TRBD1|TRBV6-5|NA|TRBJ1-2
TGTGCCAGCAGTTACAGGGACAGGGCGAGGGGCTACACCTTC
CASSYRDRARGYTF
>NA|TRBV5-6|NA|TRBJ2-1
TGTGCCAGCAGCAATCGAAAAAGGAGCTCCTACAATGAGCAGTTCTTC
CASSNRKRSSYNEQFF
>TRBD1|TRBV3-1/TRBV3-2|few|TRBJ1-2
TGTGCCAGCAGCCTACAGGGGGCAGGATATGGCTACACCTTC
CASSLQGAGYGYTF
>NA|TRBV28|NA|TRBJ1-4
TGTGCCAGCAGTTACGGGGGGCAGGATGAAAAACTGTTTTTT
CASSYGGQDEKLFF
>TRBD2|TRBV6-5|NA|TRBJ2-1
TGTGCCAGCAGGGCGGGGGGGATGGTAAATGAGCAGTTCTTC
CASRAGGMVNEQFF
>TRBD2|TRBV29-1|NA|TRBJ2-5
TGCAGCGTTGAATCTAGCGGGACACGGGAGACCCAGTACTTC
CSVESSGTRETQYF
>NA|TRBV24-1|once|TRBJ1-3
TGTGCCACCAGTGATCCAGGGGGAAACACCATATATTTT
CATSDPGGNTIYF
>TRBD2|TRBV7-6|few|TRBJ2-1
TGTGCCAGCAGCTCTAGCGGGACCCGATACAATGAGCAGTTCTTC
CASSSSGTRYNEQFF
>TRBD2|TRBV7-2|NA|TRBJ2-3
TGTGCCAGCAGCTTAGCAACGGTACTAGCGGGCACAGATACGCAGTATTTT
CASSLATVLAGTDTQYF
>NA|TRBV3-1/TRBV3-2|NA|TRBJ1-2
TGTGCCAGCAGCCGAACGGGGGGGATGGGTGGCTACACCTTC
CASSRTGGMGGYTF
>TRBD1|TRBV7-2|few|TRBJ1-4
TGTGCCAGCAGCTGGGGGGGACAGGGAAGGGAAAAACTGTTTTTT
CASSWGGQGREKLFF
>NA|TRBV18|NA|TRBJ2-3
TGTGCCAGCTCACAGCAGACTAGCACAGATACGCAGTATTTT
CASSQQTSTDTQYF